Included here is one T cell receptor (beta chain) sequence, with context. The data stem from a study of blood T cell repertoires in COVID-19. Overall study: COVID-19 samples from acute and convalescent phases originated in the United States, Italy and Spain.

The ends lost 0 bases at V and 10 bases at J; junction bases unmatched: 10. The CDR3 has 16 amino acids. Germline CDR1 SGHNT, CDR2 YYREEE (reference sequence). Original methodology: Reference gene primer amplification in the assay estimated nucleated cell counts. Measured with immunoSEQ multiplex PCR; TCRdb has only the in-frame clones, and not every one. For V, J and clone size, that table is used; D and trimming come from the DNA. The sample has under 350,000 clones; approximately 91% are singletons. This receptor was identified in a middle-aged woman who had recovered from COVID-19. The chain combines TRBV5-4 with TRBJ1-6; 7 bases map to TRBD1. Sequenced: PBMCs or T cells enriched from blood (not recorded which). CDR3 sequence reads: CASSLGMDRSSSPLHF. The CDR3 DNA reads as TGTGCCAGCAGCTTGGGGATGGACAGGAGTAGCTCACCCCTCCACTTT.